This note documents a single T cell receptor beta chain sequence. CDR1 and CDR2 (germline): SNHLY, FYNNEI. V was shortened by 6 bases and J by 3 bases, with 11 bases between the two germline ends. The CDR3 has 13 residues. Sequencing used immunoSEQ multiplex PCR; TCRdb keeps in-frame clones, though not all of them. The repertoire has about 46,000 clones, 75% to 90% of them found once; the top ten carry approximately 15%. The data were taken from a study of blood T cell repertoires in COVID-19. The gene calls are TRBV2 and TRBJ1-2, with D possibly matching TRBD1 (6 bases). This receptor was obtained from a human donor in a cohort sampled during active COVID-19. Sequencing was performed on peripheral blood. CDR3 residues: CASRPGTHYGYTF. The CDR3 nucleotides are TGTGCCAGCAGGCCCGGGACACACTATGGCTACACCTTC.